These 25 T cell receptor beta chains were sequenced from one sample in a study of cytomegalovirus exposure and HLA in healthy donors. PCR employed 60 Vbeta and 13 Jbeta primers. Libraries were prepared by immunoSEQ multiplex PCR; TCRdb keeps only in-frame clonotypes and omits some of them. The table has roughly 200,000 clones, around 83% seen once. The source material was PBMCs. The receptors come from a man aged 40-49 years in good health and CMV-seropositive.

The chain has TRBV29-1 and TRBJ1-2; TRBD1 agrees at 8 bases. The CDR3 is made up of 15 amino acids. Germline assignment: CDR1 SQVTM and CDR2 ANQGSEA. V lost 3 bases and J lost 4; bases outside the gene matches: 10. In DNA, the CDR3 is TGCAGCGTTGACTTCGGGCAGGGGGCTTCCTATGGCTACACCTTC. Translating gives CSVDFGQGASYGYTF. Full variable domain (remainder filled in from reference TRBV29-1 and TRBJ1-2): SAVISQKPSRDICQRGTSLTIQCQVDSQVTMMFWYRQQPGQSLTLIATANQGSEATYESGFVIDKFPISRPNLTFSTLTVSNMSPEDSSIYLCSVDFGQGASYGYTFGSGTRLTVV.

The chain has TRBV13 and TRBJ1-2; TRBD1 matches 7 bases. CDR3 length: 15 residues. J gave up 6 bases and V 5 bases, and 12 bases lay outside the gene matches. Germline CDR1 reads PRHDT; CDR2 reads FYEKMQ (reference sequence). The CDR3 loop is CASSPLLDRENGYTF. The CDR3 DNA sequence: TGTGCCAGCAGCCCGCTACTTGACAGGGAGAATGGCTACACCTTC. Drawing the rest from reference TRBV13 and TRBJ1-2, the complete variable domain is AAGVIQSPRHLIKEKRETATLKCYPIPRHDTVYWYQQGPGQDPQFLISFYEKMQSDKGSIPDRFSAQQFSDYHSELNMSSLELGDSALYFCASSPLLDRENGYTFGSGTRLTVV.

V usage is TRBV28 and J usage is TRBJ1-5; TRBD1 matches 8 bases. The V gene's germline CDR1 is MDHEN and CDR2 SYDVKM. This CDR3 contains 17 residues. Unmatched junction bases numbered 9, after V lost 1 base and J lost 4 bases. CDR3 in DNA: TGTGCCAGCAGTTTATTTGGACAGGGTTTTTCAAATCAGCCCCAGCATTTT. Translation: CASSLFGQGFSNQPQHF.

Note on this clone: The junction does not match germline at one end; this may be a read error. The CDR3 region is CASREDEAKETQYF. The DNA of the CDR3 is TGTGCCAGCAGGGAAGATGAAGCTAAAGAGACCCAGTACTTC. The V gene is TRBV2, the J gene TRBJ2-5; D unclear. The germline V gene has CDR1 SNHLY and CDR2 FYNNEI. The CDR3 covers 14 residues.

The gene calls are TRBV18 and TRBJ1-3; 7 bases agree with TRBD1. There are 16 residues in the CDR3. J was trimmed by 0 bases and V by 3 bases; bases with no gene match: 5. The V gene's germline CDR1 is KGHSH and CDR2 LQKENI. The CDR3 protein is CASSPGQIDSGNTIYF. In DNA, the CDR3 is TGTGCCAGCTCACCGGGACAGATTGACTCTGGAAACACCATATATTTT.

The genes are TRBV7-9 and TRBJ2-5; D call uncertain. The CDR3 is made up of 11 amino acids. Germline assignment: CDR1 SEHNR and CDR2 FQNEAQ (reference sequence). The V gene lost 6 bases and the J gene lost 2 bases, with 4 bases spanning the gap. The CDR3 is CASRAQETQYF. The CDR3 DNA reads TGTGCCAGCAGAGCGCAAGAGACCCAGTACTTC.

The V and J genes are TRBV6-1 and TRBJ1-2; tentative D call: TRBD1 (6 bases). The CDR3 is 14 amino acids. The V and J ends lost 3 bases and 4 bases respectively, with 12 bases between them. Per the germline V gene, CDR1 is MNHNS and CDR2 is SASEGT. The CDR3 protein is CASSDPQGGYGYTF. CDR3 coding DNA: TGTGCCAGCAGTGACCCACAGGGTGGCTATGGCTACACCTTC.

The chain couples TRBV2 to TRBJ1-2; D is perhaps TRBD1 (6 bases). CDR3 length: 15 amino acids. Germline CDR1 reads SNHLY; CDR2 reads FYNNEI. The V end was cut by 3 bases, the J end by 8 bases, with 19 bases between. Here the CDR3 reads CASSEDIQGLRGYTF. The CDR3 region has the DNA TGTGCCAGCAGTGAGGATATACAGGGTTTAAGGGGCTACACCTTC.

The chain is built from TRBV7-2 and TRBJ1-5; perhaps TRBD1 as D (5 bases). The germline V and J ends were trimmed by 7 bases and 8 bases, with 15 bases remaining between them. This CDR3 has 13 amino acids. In germline, CDR1 is SGHTA, CDR2 FQGNSA. The CDR3, as DNA: TGTGCCAGCACCACAGGTGCCCGGGAGCCCCAGCATTTT. This sequence encodes CASTTGAREPQHF.

The V call is TRBV27, the J call TRBJ1-1; D possibly corresponds to TRBD1 (5 bases). The CDR3 is 15 residues long. Germline CDR1 is MNHEY and CDR2 is SMNVEV (reference sequence). V was cut by 3 bases and J by 3 bases, with 14 bases left in between. CDR3 nucleotides: TGTGCCAGCAGTTTTGCAGGGTTGGGTTACACTGAAGCTTTCTTT. Its protein is CASSFAGLGYTEAFF.

This clone was observed a single time. This rearrangement joins TRBV10-1 to TRBJ2-2, with D possibly TRBD1 on 6 matching bases. Germline CDR1 is WNHNN and CDR2 is SYGVQD (reference sequence). V was shortened by 7 bases and J by 3 bases, with 15 bases between the two germline ends. CDR3 length: 15 residues. The CDR3 here is CASKSTGMDTGELFF. The CDR3 DNA reads as TGCGCCAGCAAGAGTACAGGGATGGACACCGGGGAGCTGTTTTTT.

The V call is TRBV5-1, the J call TRBJ2-2; TRBD2 matches at 13 bases. This CDR3 spans 16 amino acids. Germline V gene data show CDR1 as SGHRS and CDR2 as YFSETQ. The ends lost 3 bases at V and 5 bases at J; junction bases unmatched: 4. CDR3 bases: TGCGCCAGCAGCTACGGACTAGCGGGAGCGACCGGGGAGCTGTTTTTT. This sequence encodes CASSYGLAGATGELFF.

This sequence joins TRBV11-2 and TRBJ1-1; no firm D call. This CDR3 spans 11 amino acids. Per germline, CDR1 SGHAT and CDR2 FQNNGV. Deletions cut 0 bases from V and 7 bases from J, with 3 bases between. CDR3 bases: TGTGCCAGCAGCTTAGATCATGAAGCTTTCTTT. This gives the protein CASSLDHEAFF.

The chain employs TRBV4-1 and TRBJ1-2; a possible D gene is TRBD1 (6 bases). Germline assignment: CDR1 MGHRA and CDR2 YSYEKL. This CDR3 contains 15 residues. The ends were cut back, 5 bases at V and 2 bases at J, with 15 bases in the middle. This CDR3 is CASSYAGVENYGYTF. The CDR3 nucleotides read TGCGCCAGCAGCTACGCAGGGGTCGAGAACTATGGCTACACCTTC.

The chain joins TRBV5-1 to TRBJ2-2, with a tentative D call TRBD2 (5 bases). Trimming stripped 1 base from V and 0 bases from J, with 10 bases between. The CDR3 is 16 residues long. Germline loops: CDR1 SGHRS, CDR2 YFSETQ. This CDR3 reads CASSLYRETNTGELFF. The DNA of the CDR3 is TGCGCCAGCAGCTTGTATCGGGAAACGAACACCGGGGAGCTGTTTTTT.

The chain couples TRBV5-4 to TRBJ2-3; 8 nucleotides align to TRBD2. Germline loops: CDR1 SGHNT, CDR2 YYREEE (reference sequence). The CDR3 runs to 15 residues. Trimming took 2 bases from V and 0 from J; bases not matched to a gene: 2. In nucleotides, the CDR3 is TGTGCCAGCAGCTTAGCTAGCGGGAGCACAGATACGCAGTATTTT. This encodes CASSLASGSTDTQYF.

The chain is built from TRBV28 and TRBJ1-1; TRBD1 agrees at 7 bases. The CDR3 contains 14 residues. The V segment lost 4 bases and the J segment 5 bases; nucleotides outside the gene matches: 7. The V gene's germline CDR1 is MDHEN and CDR2 SYDVKM. The CDR3 protein is CASSYDRAGTEAFF. Written as DNA, the CDR3 is TGTGCCAGCAGTTATGACAGGGCGGGGACTGAAGCTTTCTTT.

J is TRBJ2-4 and V is TRBV28; tentatively, D is TRBD2 (5 bases). Deletions cut 7 bases from V and 3 bases from J, with 13 bases between. Germline CDR1 is MDHEN and CDR2 is SYDVKM. The CDR3 covers 14 residues. The CDR3 DNA sequence: TGTGCCAGCACGGGGTTCGATAGCAAAAACATTCAGTACTTC. It yields the protein CASTGFDSKNIQYF.

V and J are TRBV18 and TRBJ2-1; 14 nucleotides agree with TRBD2. There are 17 residues in the CDR3. CDR1 and CDR2 from the germline V gene are KGHSH and LQKENI. The junction had 12 bases not matched to a gene; V was cut back by 6 bases and J by 8 bases. This chain's CDR3 is CASSPGLAGVNSYEQFF. The CDR3 nucleotides are TGTGCCAGCTCCCCGGGACTAGCGGGAGTTAATAGCTATGAGCAGTTCTTC.

This clone was seen a few times. The chain links TRBV6-5 to TRBJ1-4, with 7 bases aligning to TRBD1. After removal of 2 bases from V and 3 bases from J, the junction contained 3 bases not matched to a gene. The CDR3 consists of 15 residues. Germline V gene data show CDR1 as MNHEY and CDR2 as SVGAGI. The DNA for the CDR3 is TGTGCCAGCAGTTACGGACAGGCACCTAATGAAAAACTGTTTTTT. It yields the protein CASSYGQAPNEKLFF.

The chain uses TRBV7-6 and TRBJ2-5; 10 positions agree with TRBD2. The CDR3 sequence is 16 residues long. From germline, CDR1 is SGHVS and CDR2 FNYEAQ. J gave up 5 bases and V 4 bases, and 10 bases lay outside the gene matches. The CDR3 DNA is TGTGCCAGCAGCTATACTAGCGGGGCGACCGGCGAGACCCAGTACTTC. Translating gives CASSYTSGATGETQYF.

This clone was detected only once. The chain carries TRBV7-5 and TRBJ1-1; TRBD1, the table's D call, was not compared with the DNA. TRBV7-5 is an annotated pseudogene. This CDR3 region has 15 residues. The CDR3 spells CVRYWTGGPHTEAFF. DNA of the CDR3: TGTGTCAGATATTGGACAGGGGGCCCCCACACTGAAGCTTTCTTT.

The rearrangement uses TRBV27 and TRBJ2-7; TRBD2 agrees at 8 bases. Germline CDR1 is MNHEY and CDR2 is SMNVEV (reference sequence). V lost 10 bases to trimming and J lost 1 base; unmatched junction nucleotides: 6. The CDR3 sequence is 13 residues long. The CDR3 DNA reads TGTGCCACTCAGCGGGAGCCATCCTACGAGCAGTACTTC. Protein: CATQREPSYEQYF.

The chain has TRBV11-3 and TRBJ2-1, with D possibly being TRBD2 (6 bases). The CDR3 runs 18 residues. Germline V lookup: CDR1 SGHNT, CDR2 YENEEA. V gave up 1 base and J gave up 8 bases, with 24 bases separating them. The CDR3 sequence: CASSLGRPRTTKWDEQFF. For the CDR3, the DNA is TGTGCCAGCAGCTTAGGGAGACCGAGGACTACGAAGTGGGATGAGCAGTTCTTC.

V is TRBV5-1 and J is TRBJ2-5; D is unresolved. The end of the DNA fits TRBJ2-7 better, so the J call may be wrong. This CDR3 region has 12 residues. Germline V lookup: CDR1 SGHRS, CDR2 YFSETQ. CDR3 bases: TGCGCCAGCAGCTCGACGGGTACCGAGCAGTACTTC. Protein: CASSSTGTEQYF.